The 5 T cell receptor beta chains in this list originate from one sample, sequenced in a study of patients and donors after allogeneic stem cell transplantation. TCRdb ran MiXCR on the RT-PCR reads and lists one entry per CDR3 protein. The table has about 160,000 distinct CDR3 sequences, about a third seen once; the top ten hold around half. The material sequenced was blood, either unsorted or a sorted T cell fraction (not recorded which). The source is a human donor who was either an allogeneic HSCT recipient or a stem cell or donor lymphocyte infusion donor (not recorded which). It is not recorded whose cells these are; they may come from a transplant donor.

The chain recombines TRBV9 with TRBJ2-1; 9 positions match TRBD1. Germline V gives CDR1 SGDLS, CDR2 YYNGEE. The junction had 11 bases not matched to a gene; V was cut back by 0 bases and J by 7 bases. There are 17 residues in the CDR3. As DNA, the CDR3 is TGTGCCAGCAGCGTAGCTACGGGACAGGGAGTATGGAATGAGCAGTTCTTC. This gives the protein CASSVATGQGVWNEQFF. The variable domain in full, with the rest retrieved from reference TRBV9 and TRBJ2-1, is DSGVTQTPKHLITATGQRVTLRCSPRSGDLSVYWYQQSLDQGLQFLIQYYNGEERAKGNILERFSAQQFPDLHSELNLSSLELGDSALYFCASSVATGQGVWNEQFFGPGTRLTVL.

V gene TRBV11-2 combines with J gene TRBJ1-3, with a possible D match to TRBD1 (6 bases). V was cut by 2 bases and J by 4 bases, with 12 bases left in between. Germline V lookup: CDR1 SGHAT, CDR2 FQNNGV. The CDR3 has 15 residues. CDR3 loop: CASSLLGAGGNTIYF. The CDR3 DNA reads TGTGCCAGCAGCTTACTGGGGGCAGGAGGAAACACCATATATTTT.

The rearrangement joins TRBV5-1 to TRBJ2-7; 13 nucleotides agree with TRBD2. Germline V lookup: CDR1 SGHRS, CDR2 YFSETQ. This CDR3 is built from 14 residues. With V trimmed by 4 bases and J by 4 bases, 2 bases remained unmatched. Here the CDR3 DNA reads TGCGCCAGCAGCCCGGGACTAGCGGGGTACGAGCAGTACTTC. Its translation is CASSPGLAGYEQYF.

In this sample, this clonotype turned up a few times. V gene TRBV10-3 combines with J gene TRBJ2-7, with 8 bases identical to TRBD2. CDR3 length: 12 amino acids. Germline V gives CDR1 ENHRY, CDR2 SYGVKD. Trimming took 11 bases from V and 2 from J; bases not matched to a gene: 5. The CDR3 here is CASNGGAYEQYF. The CDR3 DNA sequence: TGTGCCTCGAACGGGGGGGCCTACGAGCAGTACTTC.

At least ten counts were recorded for this clonotype. A read error may account for a junction end that differs from germline. The rearrangement uses TRBV5-1 and TRBJ2-5; D call uncertain. The V gene's germline CDR1 is SGHRS and CDR2 YFSETQ. The CDR3 spans 11 residues. This CDR3 is CASSLEETQYF. The DNA of the CDR3 is TGTGCCAGCAGCTTAGAAGAGACCCAGTACTTC.